This TCR beta chain was sequenced in a study of T cells in Graves' hyperthyroidism and ophthalmopathy (dated by TCRdb to between 2018 and 2020). Study-level background: Peripheral blood samples were taken at the time of initial diagnosis, prior to any treatment. Whether ophthalmopathy could be predicted prospectively was tested in an independent validation cohort made up of approximately 19 hyperthyroidism patients plus 17 patients who later progressed to ophthalmopathy. TCR Vbeta CDR3 sequencing of some 140 peripheral blood samples (under 45 ophthalmopathy, about 75 hyperthyroidism and some 17 progressor patients) is reported in the paper. In several Graves' hyperthyroidism patients, the study also compared T-cell repertoires from thyroid tissue with T-cell repertoires from blood. To identify TCR V-J signatures that set the groups apart, the researchers used a discovery cohort of 100 patients, made up of under 45 with Graves' ophthalmopathy and about 55 with stable Graves' hyperthyroidism. The 75 to 100 discovery patients were randomly split 7:3 into training and test sets. After blood sampling, hyperthyroidism patients were treated with methimazole at a starting dose of 30 mg daily, and ophthalmopathy patients were treated with high-dose intravenous methylprednisolone.

TCR beta CDR3 regions were amplified from RNA transcripts. For the first round of RT-PCR on the TCR CDR3, the HTBI primer set was used together with the Qiagen OneStep RT-PCR kit. Libraries were constructed in a second round of multiplex PCR, after which size selection and purification were carried out. Sequencing of the libraries was done on an Illumina HiSeq2000 using paired-end 100 bp reads. Per the original workflow: SOAPnuke was used to process the raw data, throwing out any read that contained adapters or uncalled bases, had a mean Phred below 15, or lacked an exact constant-primer or identifier match. COPE v1.2.5 was used to merge the high-quality paired reads, and each unique nucleotide sequence was defined as a clonotype. MiTCR v1.1 was used to align the clonotypes against IMGT TRBV, TRBD and TRBJ reference segments. The analysis was restricted to V-J combinations with a frequency above 0.0001, which together covered about 99% of the repertoires. A TCS score was defined as the ratio of F50 (clonal expansion) to E x V (chaos), with BLOSUM62-based TCRdist applied between CDR3 peptides within each V-J. Welch's t-statistics and random forest reduced fewer than 550 V-J features to 13, which were used in a naive Bayes classifier (R e1071). Thyroid-blood repertoire similarity was quantified with the Morisita-Horn index. Using fastp at Q25 and MiXCR, TCRdb reprocessed the public reads and kept productive beta chains. Rows are combined by CDR3 protein, so each entry shows the most common genes and DNA. The V and J calls reflect TCRdb's pipeline rather than the authors' work. The sample table records 800,000 or so distinct CDR3 sequences; roughly 40% of these occur just once. The ten largest account for around 10% of the sample.

As regards this clonotype: This receptor's antigen is unknown. One base away there is no much larger clone; base qualities are not given.

The germline V gene supplies CDR1 SGHTA and CDR2 FQGNSA. V and J are trimmed by 5 bases and 5 bases, and the gene matches miss 13 bases of the junction. Counted from cysteine to phenylalanine, this CDR3 has 17 amino acids. Just CDR3 DNA is preserved here, 51 bases in frame from base 1. A patient counted as having stable Graves' hyperthyroidism if no progression to ophthalmopathy occurred over 18 months of follow-up. Hyperthyroidism patients were newly diagnosed, with disease duration under 2 months, and aged 18 to 65 years. Patients with uncontrolled infections, other autoimmune diseases, pregnancy or lactation were excluded. Diagnoses relied on clinical symptoms, serum thyroxine and TRAb, thyroid ultrasound and orbital computed tomography. Ficoll-Paque density gradient centrifugation was used to isolate PBMCs from approximately 10 ml of fresh peripheral blood. Total RNA was extracted using Trizol reagent, and RNA quality was assessed on an Agilent 2100 Bioanalyzer.

On the study overall, not on this receptor specifically: In validation, progression to ophthalmopathy was predicted by the model with roughly 71% sensitivity and 72% to 85% specificity, a median of roughly six months before onset. Most expanded thyroid clonotypes (frequency above 0.001) were also detected in blood, suggesting blood repertoires may reflect thyroid immune responses. No statistical method was used to set the sample size in advance, and investigators knew the group allocation. In cross-validation, a model built on a 13 V-J signature told ophthalmopathy apart from stable hyperthyroidism with 87.88% sensitivity and around 83% specificity, and in testing the same model reached 80%/75%.

This sequence uses TRBV7-2 and TRBJ2-5; TRBD1 aligns with 11 central bases. The sequenced sample consisted of blood. The source is a young man with Graves' hyperthyroidism. CDR3 region: CASSRFPPGQGDETQYF. At the DNA level, the sequence is TGTGCCAGCAGCAGATTTCCTCCGGGACAGGGGGACGAGACCCAGTACTTC.